Listed below are T cell receptor beta chains from one sample, sequenced in a study of beta chain features in type 1 diabetes. Clones were read by immunoSEQ multiplex PCR, and TCRdb kept only the in-frame ones, dropping some. This sample has around 25,000 clones, with over 65% found just once. Sequencing used stem cell memory CD4+ T cells from blood. The receptors come from a woman aged 40 to 49 with type 1 diabetes. Both conserved end residues are trimmed from each CDR3. Each record gives: V gene, J gene, CDR3 protein.

TRBV19	TRBJ2-1	ASSLRAGVDNEQF
TRBV28	TRBJ1-2	ASSPPDRVDGLGYT
TRBV9	TRBJ1-4	ASRRADATNEKLF
TRBV5-1	TRBJ2-3	ASSPDSLKDTQY
TRBV4-1	TRBJ1-5	ASSRGTGNQPQH
TRBV19	TRBJ2-1	ASSIIGLAVDNEQF
TRBV5-1	TRBJ1-1	ASSRDRGWTEAF
TRBV7-2	TRBJ1-2	ASSLDNGNYGYT
TRBV7-9	TRBJ1-2	ASSLQSTHGYT
TRBV6-1	TRBJ2-2	ASSDVTGELF
TRBV6-5	TRBJ2-1	ASSFRDTQSNEQF
TRBV11-1	TRBJ2-7	ASSLRDTGPYEQY
TRBV18	TRBJ1-1	ASSPPGQMNTEAF
TRBV7-8	TRBJ2-1	ASSSRQGSSYNEQF
TRBV11-2	TRBJ2-3	ASSSGTGGIFTDTQY
TRBV28	TRBJ1-5	ASLQTRGRYSNQPQH
TRBV7-2	TRBJ1-1	ASSLRGLEGTEAF
TRBV7-2	TRBJ2-5	ASSHGGLQETQY
TRBV5-6	TRBJ2-5	ASSLILAGIETQY
TRBV29-1	TRBJ2-7	SVEVYGQFDEQY
TRBV6-5	TRBJ2-5	ASSLAGLETQY
TRBV7-8	TRBJ2-5	ASSFSRDRVETQY
TRBV29-1	TRBJ2-3	SVSGEAGRGDTQY
TRBV4-1	TRBJ2-1	ASSQDTGTRSSYNEQF
TRBV7-2	TRBJ2-3	ASRLQGGITDTQY
TRBV30	TRBJ2-4	AWGRQSTAKNIQY
TRBV19	TRBJ1-6	ASSMEGGTGIGSPLH
TRBV29-1	TRBJ1-1	SVEARGLAEAF